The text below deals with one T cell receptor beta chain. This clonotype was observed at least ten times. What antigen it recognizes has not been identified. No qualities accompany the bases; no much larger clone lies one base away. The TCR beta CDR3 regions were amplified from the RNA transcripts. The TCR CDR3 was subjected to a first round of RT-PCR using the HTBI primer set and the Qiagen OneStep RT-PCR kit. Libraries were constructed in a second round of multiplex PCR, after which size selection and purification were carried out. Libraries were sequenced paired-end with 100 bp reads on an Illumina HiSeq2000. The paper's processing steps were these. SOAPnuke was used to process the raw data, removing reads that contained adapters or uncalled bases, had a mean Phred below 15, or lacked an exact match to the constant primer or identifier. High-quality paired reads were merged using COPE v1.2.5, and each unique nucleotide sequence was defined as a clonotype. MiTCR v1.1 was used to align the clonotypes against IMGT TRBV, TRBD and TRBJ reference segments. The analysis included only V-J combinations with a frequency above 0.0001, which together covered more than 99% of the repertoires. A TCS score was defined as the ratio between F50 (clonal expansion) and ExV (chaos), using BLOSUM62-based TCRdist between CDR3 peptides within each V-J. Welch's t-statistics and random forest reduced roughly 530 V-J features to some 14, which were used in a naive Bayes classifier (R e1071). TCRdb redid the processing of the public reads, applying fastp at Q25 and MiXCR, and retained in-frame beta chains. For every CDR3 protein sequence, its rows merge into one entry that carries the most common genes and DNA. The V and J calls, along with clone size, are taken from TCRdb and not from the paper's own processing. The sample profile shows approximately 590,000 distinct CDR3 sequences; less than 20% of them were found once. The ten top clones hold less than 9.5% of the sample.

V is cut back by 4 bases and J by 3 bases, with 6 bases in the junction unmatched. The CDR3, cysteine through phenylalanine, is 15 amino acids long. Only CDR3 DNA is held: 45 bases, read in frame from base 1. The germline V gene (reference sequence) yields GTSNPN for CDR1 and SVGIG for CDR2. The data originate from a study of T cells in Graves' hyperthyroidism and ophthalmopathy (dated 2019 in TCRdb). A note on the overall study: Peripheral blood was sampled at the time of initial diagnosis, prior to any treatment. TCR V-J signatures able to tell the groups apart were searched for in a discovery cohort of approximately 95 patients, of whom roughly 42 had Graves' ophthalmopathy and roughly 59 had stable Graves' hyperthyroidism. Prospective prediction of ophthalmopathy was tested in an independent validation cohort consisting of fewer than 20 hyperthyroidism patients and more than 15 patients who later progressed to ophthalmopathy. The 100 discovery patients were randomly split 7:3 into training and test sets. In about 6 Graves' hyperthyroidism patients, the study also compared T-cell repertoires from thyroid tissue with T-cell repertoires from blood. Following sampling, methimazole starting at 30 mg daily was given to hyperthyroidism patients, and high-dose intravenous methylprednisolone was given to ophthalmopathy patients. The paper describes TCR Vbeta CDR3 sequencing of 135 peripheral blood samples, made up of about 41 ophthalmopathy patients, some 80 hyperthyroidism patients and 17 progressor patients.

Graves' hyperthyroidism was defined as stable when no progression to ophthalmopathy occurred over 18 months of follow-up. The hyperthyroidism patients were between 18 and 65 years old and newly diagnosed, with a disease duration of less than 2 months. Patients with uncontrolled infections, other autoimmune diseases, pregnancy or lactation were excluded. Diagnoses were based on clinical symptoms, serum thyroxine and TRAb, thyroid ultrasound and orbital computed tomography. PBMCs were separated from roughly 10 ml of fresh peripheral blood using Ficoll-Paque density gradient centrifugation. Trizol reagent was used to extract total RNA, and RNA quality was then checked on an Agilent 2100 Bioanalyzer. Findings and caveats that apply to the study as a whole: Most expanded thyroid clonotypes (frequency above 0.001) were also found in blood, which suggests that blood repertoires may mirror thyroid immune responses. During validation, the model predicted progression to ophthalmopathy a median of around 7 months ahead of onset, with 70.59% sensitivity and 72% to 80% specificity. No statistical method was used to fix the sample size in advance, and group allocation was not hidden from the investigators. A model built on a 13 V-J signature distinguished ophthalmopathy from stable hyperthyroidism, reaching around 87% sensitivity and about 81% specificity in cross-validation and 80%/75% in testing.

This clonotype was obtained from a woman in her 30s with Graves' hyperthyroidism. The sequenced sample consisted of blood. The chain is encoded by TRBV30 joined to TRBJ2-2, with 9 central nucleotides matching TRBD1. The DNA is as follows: TGTGCCTGGACCGCGGGACAGGGAGACACCGGGGAGCTGTTTTTT. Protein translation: CAWTAGQGDTGELFF.